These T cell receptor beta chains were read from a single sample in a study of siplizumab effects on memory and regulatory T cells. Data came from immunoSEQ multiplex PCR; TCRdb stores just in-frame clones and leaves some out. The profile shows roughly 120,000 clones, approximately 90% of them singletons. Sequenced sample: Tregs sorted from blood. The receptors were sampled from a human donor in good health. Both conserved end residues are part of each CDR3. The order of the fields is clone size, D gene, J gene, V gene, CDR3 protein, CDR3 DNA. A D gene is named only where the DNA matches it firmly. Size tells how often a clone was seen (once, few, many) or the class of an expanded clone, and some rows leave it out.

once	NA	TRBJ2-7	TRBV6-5	CASSYSEGGPYEQYF	TGTGCCAGCAGTTACTCGGAGGGGGGGCCCTACGAGCAGTACTTC
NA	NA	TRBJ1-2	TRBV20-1	CSASGGNGYTF	TGCAGTGCTAGCGGGGGGAATGGCTACACCTTC
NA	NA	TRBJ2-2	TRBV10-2	CASSDGGTGELFF	TGCGCCAGCAGTGATGGGGGCACCGGGGAGCTGTTTTTT
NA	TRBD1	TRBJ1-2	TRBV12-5	CASGFGTGGARYTF	TGTGCTAGTGGTTTTGGGACAGGGGGCGCTCGCTACACCTTC
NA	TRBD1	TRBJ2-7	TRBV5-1	CASSLAGRGGWTYEQYF	TGCGCCAGCAGCTTGGCCGGTAGAGGGGGCTGGACCTACGAGCAGTACTTC
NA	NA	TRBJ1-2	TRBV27	CASSSLPRGRDYGYTF	TGTGCCAGCAGTTCACTCCCGAGAGGGAGGGACTATGGCTACACCTTC
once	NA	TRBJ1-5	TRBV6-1	CASDGSYSNQPQHF	TGTGCCAGCGATGGCAGCTATAGCAATCAGCCCCAGCATTTT
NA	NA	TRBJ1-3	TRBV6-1	CASSETLTGNTIYF	TGTGCCAGCAGTGAAACCTTAACTGGAAACACCATATATTTT
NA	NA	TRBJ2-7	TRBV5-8	CASSDGQSYEQYF	TGTGCCAGCAGCGACGGACAGTCCTACGAGCAGTACTTC
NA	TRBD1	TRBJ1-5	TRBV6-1	CASRGTGSFNQPQHF	TGTGCCAGCAGGGGGACAGGTTCGTTCAATCAGCCCCAGCATTTT
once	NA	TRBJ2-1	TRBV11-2	CASSPTRLAGVEQFF	TGTGCCAGCAGCCCCACCCGGCTAGCAGGTGTGGAGCAGTTCTTC
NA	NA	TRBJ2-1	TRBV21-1	CASSKEVGTSGYNEQFF	TGTGCCAGCAGCAAAGAGGTAGGGACTAGCGGTTACAATGAGCAGTTCTTC
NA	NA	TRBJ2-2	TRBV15	CATSRDWRYRQSAGELFF	TGTGCCACCAGCAGAGATTGGAGGTACAGGCAGTCCGCCGGGGAGCTGTTTTTT
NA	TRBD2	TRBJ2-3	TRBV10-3	CAISSFGAGVNTQYF	TGTGCCATCAGTAGCTTCGGGGCGGGAGTCAATACGCAGTATTTT
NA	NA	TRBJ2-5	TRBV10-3	CAISDLGQETQYF	TGTGCCATCAGTGACCTAGGCCAAGAGACCCAGTACTTC
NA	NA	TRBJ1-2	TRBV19	CASSARIRAIYGYTF	TGTGCCAGTAGTGCTCGAATCAGGGCGATCTATGGCTACACCTTC
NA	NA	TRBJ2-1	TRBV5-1	CASTPPISYNEQFF	TGCGCCAGCACTCCCCCGATATCCTACAATGAGCAGTTCTTC
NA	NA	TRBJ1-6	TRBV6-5	CASYFTGDNSPLHF	TGTGCCAGCTACTTTACGGGTGATAATTCACCCCTCCACTTT
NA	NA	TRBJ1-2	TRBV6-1	CASSYNYGYTF	TGTGCCAGCAGTTACAACTATGGCTACACCTTC
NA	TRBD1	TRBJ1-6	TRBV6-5	CASTHRDSSPTLHF	TGTGCCAGCACCCACCGGGACAGCTCTCCGACCCTCCACTTT
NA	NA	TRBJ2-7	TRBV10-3	CVIGPSRYEQYF	TGTGTCATCGGGCCTTCACGCTACGAGCAGTACTTC
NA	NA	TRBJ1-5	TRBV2	CASSVPGNQPQHF	TGTGCCAGCAGTGTTCCGGGGAATCAGCCCCAGCATTTT
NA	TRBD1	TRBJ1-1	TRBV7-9	CASSQRNTGGAGAEAFF	TGTGCCAGCAGCCAGAGAAATACAGGGGGCGCAGGGGCTGAAGCTTTCTTT
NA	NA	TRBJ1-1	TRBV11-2	CASSPEDRGKAFF	TGTGCCAGCAGCCCAGAAGACAGAGGAAAAGCTTTCTTT
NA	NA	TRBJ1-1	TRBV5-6	CASSLAGVAFF	TGTGCCAGCAGCTTGGCAGGGGTCGCTTTCTTT
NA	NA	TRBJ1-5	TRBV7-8	CASSLAGGNQPQHF	TGTGCCAGCAGCTTAGCCGGGGGGAATCAGCCCCAGCATTTT
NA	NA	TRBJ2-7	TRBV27	CASSLSYYYEQYF	TGTGCCAGCAGTTTAAGCTACTACTACGAGCAGTACTTC
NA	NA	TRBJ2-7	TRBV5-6	CASSLTAGSYEQYF	TGTGCCAGCAGCTTGACGGCAGGCTCCTACGAGCAGTACTTC
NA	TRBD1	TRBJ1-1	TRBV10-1	CASREDRGTEAFF	TGCGCCAGCAGGGAGGACAGGGGGACTGAAGCTTTCTTT
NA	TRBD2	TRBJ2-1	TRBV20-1	CSATTGAGGIF	TGCAGTGCTACCACAGGGGCGGGAGGGATCTTC
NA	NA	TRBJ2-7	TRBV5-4	CASSLGPESYEQYF	TGTGCCAGCAGCTTGGGACCGGAGTCCTACGAGCAGTACTTC
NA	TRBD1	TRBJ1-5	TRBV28	CASSPFDRGHHAQHF	TGTGCCAGCAGTCCATTCGACAGGGGCCATCATGCCCAGCATTTT
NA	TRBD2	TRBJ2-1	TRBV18	CASSPRRLALGPYNEQFF	TGTGCCAGCTCACCACGGAGACTAGCGTTGGGGCCCTACAATGAGCAGTTCTTC
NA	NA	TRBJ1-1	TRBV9	CASSRRINTEAFF	TGTGCCAGCAGCAGACGGATTAACACTGAAGCTTTCTTT
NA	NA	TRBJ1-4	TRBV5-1	CASSLATVWNEKLFF	TGCGCCAGCAGCTTGGCGACAGTCTGGAATGAAAAACTGTTTTTT
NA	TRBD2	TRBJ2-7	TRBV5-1	CASSLETSGSGSYEQYF	TGCGCCAGCAGCTTGGAGACTAGCGGGAGTGGGTCCTACGAGCAGTACTTC
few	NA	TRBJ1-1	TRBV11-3	CASSSTGAEAFF	TGTGCCAGCAGCTCGACGGGGGCCGAAGCTTTCTTT
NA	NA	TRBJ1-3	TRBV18	CASSKGQIPGNTIYF	TGTGCCAGCTCAAAAGGACAGATTCCTGGAAACACCATATATTTT
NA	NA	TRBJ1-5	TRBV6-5	CASSTTNTGNQPQHF	TGTGCCAGCAGTACAACAAACACGGGCAATCAGCCCCAGCATTTT
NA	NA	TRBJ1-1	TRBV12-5	CASGWDTLNTEAFF	TGTGCTAGTGGTTGGGACACACTGAACACTGAAGCTTTCTTT
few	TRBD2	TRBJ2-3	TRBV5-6	CASSLRAGGRELQYF	TGTGCCAGCAGCCTTAGGGCGGGAGGTCGGGAACTACAGTATTTT
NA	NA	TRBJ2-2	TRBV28	CASSLLATGELFF	TGTGCCAGCAGTTTATTGGCGACCGGGGAGCTGTTTTTT
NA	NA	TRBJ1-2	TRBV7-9	CASSLGDHGYTF	TGTGCCAGCAGCTTAGGGGACCATGGCTACACCTTC
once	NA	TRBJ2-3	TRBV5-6	CASSLDPRGGADTQYF	TGTGCCAGCAGCTTAGATCCCAGGGGGGGCGCAGATACGCAGTATTTT
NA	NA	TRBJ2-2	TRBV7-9	CASSLQSPGELFF	TGTGCCAGCAGCTTACAAAGCCCCGGGGAGCTGTTTTTT
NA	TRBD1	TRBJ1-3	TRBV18	CASGQALSGNTIYF	TGTGCCAGCGGACAGGCCTTATCTGGAAACACCATATATTTT
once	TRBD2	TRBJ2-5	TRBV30	CAWRGSGGQETQYF	TGTGCCTGGCGGGGGTCGGGGGGACAAGAGACCCAGTACTTC
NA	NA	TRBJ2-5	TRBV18	CASSLPRVETQYF	TGTGCCAGCTCACTACCTCGGGTTGAGACCCAGTACTTC
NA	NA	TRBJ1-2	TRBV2	CASRGERAYGYTF	TGTGCCAGCAGGGGCGAGAGGGCCTATGGCTACACCTTC
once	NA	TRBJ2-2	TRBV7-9	CASSWTGSGAGELFF	TGTGCCAGCAGCTGGACCGGCTCGGGGGCCGGGGAGCTGTTTTTT
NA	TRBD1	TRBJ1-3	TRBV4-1	CASSQGGQGRKANTIYF	TGCGCCAGCAGCCAAGGCGGACAGGGTCGGAAGGCTAACACCATATATTTT
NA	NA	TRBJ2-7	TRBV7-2	CASSLQVTLMYEQYF	TGTGCCAGCAGCCTGCAGGTCACCCTCATGTACGAGCAGTACTTC
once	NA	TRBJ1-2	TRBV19	CASSIPTGNYGYTF	TGTGCCAGTAGTATCCCCACAGGGAACTATGGCTACACCTTC